These 19 T cell receptor beta chains were all obtained from the same sample, sequenced in a study of shared clonotypes between healthy human individuals. The repertoire was sequenced with immunoSEQ multiplex PCR; TCRdb's copy has only in-frame clones and lacks some. The data show approximately 1,500,000 clones, with roughly 98% seen just once and around 0.45% held by the top ten. The specimen sequenced was naive CD4+ T cells sorted from blood. Specified subset: CD45RA+ positively selected. All receptors come from a man younger than 45 in good health.

The rearrangement uses TRBV28 and TRBJ2-7; D unclear. V lost 3 bases, J lost 3 bases, and 9 bases lay in between. Germline CDR1 and CDR2: MDHEN and SYDVKM. The CDR3 spans 13 residues. The CDR3 region is CASSLAGNYEQYF. The CDR3 DNA reads TGTGCCAGCAGTTTGGCAGGTAACTACGAGCAGTACTTC.

This chain joins TRBV19 and TRBJ1-2; perhaps TRBD1 as D (6 bases). The CDR3 length is 13 residues. Germline V gene data show CDR1 as LNHDA and CDR2 as SQIVND (reference sequence). The V and J ends lost 4 bases and 4 bases respectively, with 10 bases between them. The CDR3 is CASSTGHRYGYTF. The CDR3 DNA sequence: TGTGCCAGTAGTACGGGACACCGCTATGGCTACACCTTC.

This sequence joins TRBV30 and TRBJ2-3; D is ambiguous. V gave up 2 bases and J gave up 0 bases, with 6 bases separating them. CDR1 and CDR2 from the germline V gene are GTSNPN and SVGIG (reference sequence). The CDR3 extends over 13 amino acids. CDR3 bases: TGTGCCTGGAGTCCGGATAGCACAGATACGCAGTATTTT. Residues: CAWSPDSTDTQYF.

A single count supports this clone. The rearrangement links TRBV20-1 to TRBJ2-5; no firm D call. This CDR3 has 11 residues. The germline V and J ends were trimmed by 6 bases and 5 bases, with 10 bases remaining between them. Germline CDR1 and CDR2: DFQATT and SNEGSKA (reference sequence). CDR3 sequence reads: CSAGFPETQYF. CDR3 nucleotide sequence: TGCAGTGCGGGGTTTCCGGAGACCCAGTACTTC.

The rearrangement links TRBV18 to TRBJ2-7; TRBD2 matches 10 bases. V shed 2 bases and J 5 bases; nucleotides not matched to a gene: 12. Germline V gene sequence: CDR1 KGHSH, CDR2 LQKENI. The CDR3 contains 17 residues. The CDR3 region has the DNA TGTGCCAGCTCACCAAGGCTAGCGGGAGACTTAGTTCACGAGCAGTACTTC. Its translation: CASSPRLAGDLVHEQYF.

This rearrangement joins TRBV18 to TRBJ2-1; 10 bases are a match to TRBD1. The trim removed 3 bases at V and 5 bases at J, leaving 7 bases unmatched. This CDR3 is built from 16 residues. Germline CDR1 is KGHSH and CDR2 is LQKENI. As DNA, the CDR3 is TGTGCCAGCTCACCTTTAAAGGGACAGGGGAACAATGAGCAGTTCTTC. Translated, it gives CASSPLKGQGNNEQFF.

Turning to this clone: Other DNA sequences from this sample encode an identical CDR3 as well. The rearrangement joins TRBV19 to TRBJ1-2; a possible D gene is TRBD1 (5 bases). Germline CDR1 reads LNHDA; CDR2 reads SQIVND (reference sequence). The ends were cut back, 0 bases at V and 6 bases at J, with 8 bases in the middle. The CDR3 is made up of 13 amino acids. The CDR3, as DNA: TGTGCCAGTAGTATAGACAGGGTCAATGGCTACACCTTC. Protein: CASSIDRVNGYTF.

This chain uses TRBV7-9 with TRBJ2-4; either TRBD1 or TRBD2 may supply D (7 bases each). This CDR3 has 14 amino acids. Germline loops: CDR1 SEHNR, CDR2 FQNEAQ (reference sequence). Deletions cut 2 bases from V and 7 bases from J, with 12 bases between. The CDR3 here is CASSLSQGGNIQYF. CDR3 nucleotides: TGTGCCAGCAGCTTATCCCAGGGGGGGAACATTCAGTACTTC.

This chain joins TRBV5-4 and TRBJ2-1; TRBD2 matches 8 bases. CDR1 and CDR2 (germline): SGHNT, YYREEE (reference sequence). V dropped 0 bases and J dropped 4; count of bases not matched to a gene: 3. The CDR3 is 15 residues long. CDR3 coding DNA: TGTGCCAGCAGCTTGGGACGGGAGGGTTACAATGAGCAGTTCTTC. This codes for CASSLGREGYNEQFF.

This rearrangement joins TRBV27 to TRBJ2-7; no firm D call. Germline V lookup: CDR1 MNHEY, CDR2 SMNVEV (reference sequence). V lost 3 bases and J 2 bases, leaving 14 bases between the germline ends. The length of the CDR3 is 15 residues. Here the CDR3 reads CASSFKPIPTYEQYF. The CDR3 bases are TGTGCCAGCAGTTTCAAGCCAATTCCAACCTACGAGCAGTACTTC.

V usage is TRBV27 and J usage is TRBJ2-1; a possible D gene is TRBD2 (6 bases). Trimming shortened V by 7 bases and J by 0 bases, and 13 bases separated the two germline ends. CDR3 size: 15 residues. CDR1 is MNHEY, CDR2 SMNVEV, per germline (reference sequence). The CDR3 nucleotides are TGTGCCAGCAAATATAGCGGTGGCTCCTACAATGAGCAGTTCTTC. This codes for CASKYSGGSYNEQFF.

V is TRBV5-8 and J is TRBJ2-5; 8 bases are shared with TRBD2. Trimming took 4 bases from V and 5 from J; bases not matched to a gene: 10. The CDR3 has 15 amino acids. CDR1 is SGHTS, CDR2 YDEGEE, per germline. The CDR3 region is CASSPGRAGDETQYF. The DNA of the CDR3 is TGTGCCAGCAGCCCCGGTCGAGCGGGAGACGAGACCCAGTACTTC.

The V and J genes are TRBV6-1 and TRBJ2-3; D remains unclear. The CDR3 is 12 residues long. The V and J ends lost 3 bases and 4 bases respectively, with 5 bases between them. CDR1 and CDR2 (germline): MNHNS, SASEGT. This CDR3 reads CASSDRADTQYF. CDR3 DNA: TGTGCCAGCAGTGATAGGGCAGATACGCAGTATTTT.

J is TRBJ1-4 and V is TRBV9; the D is unclear. From germline, CDR1 is SGDLS and CDR2 YYNGEE. Trimming left V 3 bases short and J 8 bases short, with 8 bases between. This CDR3 is built from 12 residues. CDR3 DNA: TGTGCCAGCAGCGGGCTCGCGGAAAAACTGTTTTTT. The encoded protein is CASSGLAEKLFF. The full variable domain, with the rest looked up from reference TRBV9 and TRBJ1-4, is DSGVTQTPKHLITATGQRVTLRCSPRSGDLSVYWYQQSLDQGLQFLIQYYNGEERAKGNILERFSAQQFPDLHSELNLSSLELGDSALYFCASSGLAEKLFFGSGTQLSVL.

This clone was observed a single time. The chain links TRBV15 to TRBJ2-7; D ambiguous. Germline loops: CDR1 LNHNV, CDR2 YYDKDF (reference sequence). V was cut by 0 bases and J by 12 bases, with 12 bases left in between. The CDR3 sequence is 12 residues long. The CDR3 region has the DNA TGTGCCACCAGCAGAGAGGGCAGGACCACGTACTTC. Protein: CATSREGRTTYF.

The chain combines TRBV5-1 with TRBJ2-7; 16 bases line up with TRBD2. Germline V gives CDR1 SGHRS, CDR2 YFSETQ. V was pared by 4 bases and J by 2 bases, with 6 bases of the junction left unmatched. This CDR3 is 17 amino acids long. Written as DNA, the CDR3 is TGCGCCAGCAGCGCGGGACTAGCGGGAGGGAACACCTACGAGCAGTACTTC. Its protein product is CASSAGLAGGNTYEQYF.

The CDR3 is CASRNLQGNERMGQFF. The DNA for the CDR3 is TGTGCCAGCAGGAACCTTCAGGGGAATGAAAGAATGGGGCAGTTCTTC. This chain joins TRBV7-9 and TRBJ2-1, with TRBD1 as a possible D gene (6 bases). This CDR3 is built from 16 residues. CDR1 SEHNR and CDR2 FQNEAQ come from the germline V gene (reference sequence). V lost 6 bases and J lost 12, with 27 bases in between.

V usage is TRBV29-1 and J usage is TRBJ1-1, with a weak D call TRBD1 (5 bases). V lost 3 bases and J 3 bases, leaving 11 bases between the germline ends. Germline values: CDR1 SQVTM, CDR2 ANQGSEA. CDR3 length: 13 residues. This CDR3 is CSVEGGGYTEAFF. CDR3 DNA: TGCAGCGTTGAGGGGGGGGGATACACTGAAGCTTTCTTT.

This chain uses TRBV5-1 with TRBJ2-5; D is undetermined. Germline V gene data show CDR1 as SGHRS and CDR2 as YFSETQ. The length of the CDR3 is 16 residues. Trimming removed 0 bases at V and 2 bases at J, with 14 bases between. The CDR3 DNA is TGCGCCAGCAGCTTGGCCGGTTCCCCTACGCAAGAGACCCAGTACTTC. It codes for CASSLAGSPTQETQYF.